This is a list of T cell receptor beta chains from one sample in a study of blood T cell repertoires in COVID-19. Using immunoSEQ multiplex PCR, the repertoire was profiled, and TCRdb retains in-frame clones only, with some absent. Counted here are more than 250,000 clones, 86% occurring once; the ten biggest clones make up 8.5% to 12%. The sequenced material came from PBMCs or T cells enriched from blood (not recorded which). These receptors were collected from a woman aged 18-35 years who had recovered from COVID-19. Each CDR3 is given with its conserved first and last residue. A D gene is named only where the DNA matches it firmly. Clone size is shown for a subset of rows, as once, few, many or a class of expanded clone.

-	TRBJ1-3	TRBV20-1	-	TGCAGTGCTAGAGGTGGGCTAAATCTCTATTTT	CSARGGLNLYF
-	TRBJ2-7	TRBV19	-	TGTGCCAGTACCCAAGACAGGAGCTCCTACGAGCAGTACTTC	CASTQDRSSYEQYF
-	TRBJ2-3	TRBV24-1	-	TGTGCCACCAGTGATTTTCGACAGACCACAGATACGCAGTATTTT	CATSDFRQTTDTQYF
-	TRBJ2-1	TRBV9	TRBD2	TGTGCCAGCTCTCGCGGGACTAGCGCTTACAATGAGCAGTTCTTC	CASSRGTSAYNEQFF
-	TRBJ2-3	TRBV4-1	-	TGCGCCAGCAGCCAAGTCCTATTCACAGATACGCAGTATTTT	CASSQVLFTDTQYF
once	TRBJ2-7	TRBV4-1	-	TGCGCCAGCAGCCACAACACGGGAGCCTACGAGCAGTACTTC	CASSHNTGAYEQYF
-	TRBJ2-7	TRBV6-5	TRBD1	TGTGCCAGCAGTTCCTCGGACAGGGGGCAGGGCGAGCAGTACTTC	CASSSSDRGQGEQYF
-	TRBJ2-5	TRBV25-1	-	TGTGCCAGCAGTGAATATATTTCGGGGGGCCGGGGGACCCAGTACTTC	CASSEYISGGRGTQYF
-	TRBJ1-1	TRBV5-1	-	TGCGCCAGCAGCATTGACAGGCTCGCTGAAGCTTTCTTT	CASSIDRLAEAFF
-	TRBJ1-1	TRBV9	TRBD1	TGTGCCAGCAGCCCCCCCGGGCAGGGGGCTTCAAACACTGAAGCTTTCTTT	CASSPPGQGASNTEAFF
-	TRBJ1-6	TRBV5-1	-	TGCGCCAGCAGCTTGGGCGGGAGGGGTTCCAATTCACCCCTCCACTTT	CASSLGGRGSNSPLHF
-	TRBJ1-2	TRBV27	-	TGTGCCAGCACCGGTACAGGGAATCCCTATGGCTACACCTTC	CASTGTGNPYGYTF
-	TRBJ2-7	TRBV3-1/TRBV3-2	TRBD2	TGTGCCAGCGGGACTAGCTCCTACGAGCAGTACTTC	CASGTSSYEQYF
few	TRBJ2-3	TRBV7-2	-	TGTGCCAGCAGCTTGGGGCACACAGATACGCAGTATTTT	CASSLGHTDTQYF
-	TRBJ2-7	TRBV12-3/TRBV12-4	-	TGTGCCAGCAGGCAAACAGGGTACGAGCAGTACTTC	CASRQTGYEQYF
-	TRBJ1-1	TRBV29-1	-	TGCAGCGTTCGGGCATTTTTAGCGACTGAAGCTTTCTTT	CSVRAFLATEAFF
-	TRBJ1-2	TRBV5-1	TRBD1	TGCGCCAGCAGCTTAAGGGGGCGCGATGGCTACACCTTC	CASSLRGRDGYTF
-	TRBJ2-7	TRBV3-1/TRBV3-2	TRBD2	TGTGCCAGCAGCCTTAGCGGGAGGTTTGAGCAGTACTTC	CASSLSGRFEQYF
-	TRBJ2-1	TRBV3-1/TRBV3-2	TRBD2	TGTGCCAGCAGCCTCGCCTATGGTAGCGGGGGGCCGGAGGAGCAGTTCTTC	CASSLAYGSGGPEEQFF
-	TRBJ1-4	TRBV5-1	-	TGCGCCAGCAGGACAGCCCAGAGTGAAAAACTGTTTTTT	CASRTAQSEKLFF
-	TRBJ2-1	TRBV7-6	TRBD1	TGTGCCAGCAGCTCCGGGACAGGGGGAAGTGTCTTC	CASSSGTGGSVF
-	TRBJ2-7	TRBV5-1	-	TGCGCCAGCAGCTTGGCGAAGCCTCCCTACGAGCAGTACTTC	CASSLAKPPYEQYF
few	TRBJ2-7	TRBV18	-	TGTGCCAGCTCACCGGGGGGGCCCTCCTACGAGCAGTACTTC	CASSPGGPSYEQYF
-	TRBJ2-4	TRBV18	-	TGTGCCAGCTCACCAGACAGCTCTAAAAACATTCAGTACTTC	CASSPDSSKNIQYF
-	TRBJ2-4	TRBV28	-	TGTGCCAGCAGTCATATGACAGCAATAGCCAAAAACATTCAGTACTTC	CASSHMTAIAKNIQYF
-	TRBJ2-1	TRBV9	-	TGTGCCAGCAGCGTACTCTACAATGAGCAGTTCTTC	CASSVLYNEQFF